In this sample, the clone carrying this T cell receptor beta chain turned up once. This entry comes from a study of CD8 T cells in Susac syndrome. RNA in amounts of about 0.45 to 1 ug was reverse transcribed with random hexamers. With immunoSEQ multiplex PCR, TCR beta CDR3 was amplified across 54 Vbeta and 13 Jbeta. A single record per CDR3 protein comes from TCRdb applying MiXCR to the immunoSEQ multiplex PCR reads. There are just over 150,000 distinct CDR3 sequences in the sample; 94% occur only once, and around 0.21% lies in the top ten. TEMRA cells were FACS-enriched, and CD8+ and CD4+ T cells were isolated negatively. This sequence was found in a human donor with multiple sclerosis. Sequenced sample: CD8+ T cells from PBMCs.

The CDR3 sequence: CASSLYNPRDEQFF. The DNA of the CDR3 is TGTGCCAGCAGCTTATACAACCCAAGGGATGAGCAGTTCTTC. V and J are TRBV7-3 and TRBJ2-1; D uncertain. Between the trimmed V and J ends, which lost 2 bases and 8 bases, there was a span of 13 bases. The CDR3 is made up of 14 amino acids. Germline lookup yields CDR1 SGHTA and CDR2 FQGTGA.